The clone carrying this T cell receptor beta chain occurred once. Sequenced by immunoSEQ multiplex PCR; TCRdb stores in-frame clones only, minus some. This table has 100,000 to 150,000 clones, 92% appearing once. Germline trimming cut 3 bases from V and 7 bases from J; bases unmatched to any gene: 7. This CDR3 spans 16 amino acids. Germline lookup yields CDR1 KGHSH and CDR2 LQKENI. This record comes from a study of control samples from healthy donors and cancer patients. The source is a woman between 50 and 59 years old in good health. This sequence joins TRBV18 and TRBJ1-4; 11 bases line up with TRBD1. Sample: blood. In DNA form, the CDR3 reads TGTGCCAGCTCACCCTACGGACAGGGGGCTAGTGAAAAACTGTTTTTT. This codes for CASSPYGQGASEKLFF.